The rows below give T cell receptor beta chains drawn from one sample of a study of T cells in narcolepsy. Here immunoSEQ multiplex PCR was the method, and the copy in TCRdb shows in-frame clones only, minus some. The table has about 31,000 clones, around 80% seen once; the top ten hold over 1%. Input material: CD45RA- memory CD4+ T cells from PBMCs. These receptors were taken from a human donor with narcolepsy. Both conserved end residues are part of each CDR3. The order of the fields is D gene, V gene, clone size, J gene, CDR3 length, CDR3 DNA, CDR3 protein. A D gene is named only where the DNA matches it firmly. Where a row states a size, it is once, few, many or the class of an expanded clone; other rows omit it.

>TRBD1|TRBV2|-|TRBJ1-1|16
TGTGCCAGCAGTTCTTTGAGAGGGGGCCCTGACACTGAAGCTTTCTTT
CASSSLRGGPDTEAFF
>-|TRBV7-9|-|TRBJ1-2|15
TGTGCCAGCAGCCCTGGGGGCGGCCCTAGCTATGGCTACACCTTC
CASSPGGGPSYGYTF
>TRBD1|TRBV5-4|-|TRBJ1-2|14
TGTGCCAGCAGCTTTCCGGACAGGAGCTATGGCTACACCTTC
CASSFPDRSYGYTF
>TRBD1|TRBV5-6|-|TRBJ1-1|15
TGTGCCAGCAGCTTCGGGACAGGGCTTAACACTGAAGCTTTCTTT
CASSFGTGLNTEAFF
>-|TRBV12-5|-|TRBJ1-2|14
TGTGCTAGTGGTTTGGTACGAGAGCCGACCGGCTACACCTTC
CASGLVREPTGYTF
>-|TRBV2|-|TRBJ2-3|15
TGTGCCAGCAGCCCCCTTCTAGCTGGGACAGATACGCAGTATTTT
CASSPLLAGTDTQYF
>-|TRBV7-2|-|TRBJ2-2|15
TGTGCCAGCAGGCCCAAAAGCGGCCACACCGGGGAGCTGTTTTTT
CASRPKSGHTGELFF
>TRBD2|TRBV30|-|TRBJ2-5|15
TGTGCCTGGGGACTAGCGGGAGGGACTGGAGAGACCCAGTACTTC
CAWGLAGGTGETQYF
>-|TRBV30|-|TRBJ2-1|11
TGTGCCTGGAGCGCACGGGATGAGCAGTTCTTC
CAWSARDEQFF
>-|TRBV6-6|-|TRBJ2-1|12
TGTGCCAGCAGTTACTCTAGCAATGAGCAGTTCTTC
CASSYSSNEQFF
>-|TRBV2|-|TRBJ2-7|14
TGTGCCAGCATCGGGCGAGGGTCGCCCTACGAGCAGTACTTC
CASIGRGSPYEQYF
>TRBD1|TRBV6-5|-|TRBJ1-1|14
TGTGCCAGCAGTTACTCGAAGGGGACAGGGGGGGCTTTCTTT
CASSYSKGTGGAFF
>-|TRBV5-1|-|TRBJ2-3|16
TGCGCCAGCAGCCCCCTGTTGGGAACTAGCACAGATACGCAGTATTTT
CASSPLLGTSTDTQYF
>-|TRBV5-6|-|TRBJ2-3|17
TGTGCCAGCAGCCCGCCAGGTGGAGCGCGGGGCACAGATACGCAGTATTTT
CASSPPGGARGTDTQYF
>-|TRBV6-5|-|TRBJ1-2|15
TGTGCCAGCAGTTACTCGATCGGGCAGGGGAGGGGCTACACCTTC
CASSYSIGQGRGYTF
>-|TRBV6-5|-|TRBJ1-6|13
TGTGCCAGCAGTTACTCGAAGAATTCACCCCTCCACTTT
CASSYSKNSPLHF
>-|TRBV4-1|few|TRBJ2-7|13
TGCGCCAGGGGAGGGGGAGTCCGCTACGAGCAGTACTTC
CARGGGVRYEQYF
>-|TRBV11-2|-|TRBJ2-5|12
TGTGCCAGCAGCTTGTCCCGAGAGACCCAGTACTTC
CASSLSRETQYF
>-|TRBV6-1|-|TRBJ1-2|13
TGTGCCAGCAGTTCCGGACGGAACTATGGCTACACCTTC
CASSSGRNYGYTF
>-|TRBV10-3|-|TRBJ2-1|18
TGTGCCATCAGTGGGACCTTGCCTGAAGGGGGCTCCTACAATGAGCAGTTCTTC
CAISGTLPEGGSYNEQFF
>TRBD2|TRBV5-1|-|TRBJ2-2|18
TGCGCCAGCAGCCCCCGGACTAGCGGGAGGGCAGGCACCGGGGAGCTGTTTTTT
CASSPRTSGRAGTGELFF
>TRBD1|TRBV2|-|TRBJ2-7|15
TGTGCCAGCAGCCTCCTTTTGGACAGGGAAGGGGAGCAGTACTTC
CASSLLLDREGEQYF
>-|TRBV9|-|TRBJ1-3|17
TGTGCCAGCAGCTCGTACCAGGACGGGTTCTCTGGAAACACCATATATTTT
CASSSYQDGFSGNTIYF
>TRBD2|TRBV9|few|TRBJ2-6|18
TGTGCCAGCAGCGGTCTAGCGGGAGGCAGCAGGGGGGCCAACGTCCTGACTTTC
CASSGLAGGSRGANVLTF
>-|TRBV19|-|TRBJ2-2|14
TGTGCCAGTAGTTCGGCGGGTGGCACCGGGGAGCTGTTTTTT
CASSSAGGTGELFF
>-|TRBV29-1|-|TRBJ2-1|10
TGCAGCGTTTCGAACAATGAGCAGTTCTTC
CSVSNNEQFF
>TRBD2|TRBV5-1|-|TRBJ2-3|16
TGCGCCAGCAGCAGAAGTTTAGCGGGAGTTATAGATACGCAGTATTTT
CASSRSLAGVIDTQYF
>TRBD2|TRBV6-5|-|TRBJ2-4|13
TGTGCCAGCAGTCGGACTAGCGGGGGCATTCAGTACTTC
CASSRTSGGIQYF
>-|TRBV4-1|-|TRBJ2-1|17
TGCGCCAGCAGCCAAGAGGGGGGGGCCTCGCGGTACAATGAGCAGTTCTTC
CASSQEGGASRYNEQFF
>TRBD1|TRBV5-6|-|TRBJ1-3|16
TGTGCCAGCAGCGCCTGGGACAGGAACTCTGGAAACACCATATATTTT
CASSAWDRNSGNTIYF
>TRBD1|TRBV6-4|-|TRBJ2-1|15
TGTGCCAGCAGTGACGGGACAGGGATTGTAGATGAGCAGTTCTTC
CASSDGTGIVDEQFF
>-|TRBV10-2|few|TRBJ1-1|13
TGCGCCAGCCGGACCGCGGGGAACACTGAAGCTTTCTTT
CASRTAGNTEAFF
>-|TRBV18|-|TRBJ1-3|17
TGTGCCAGCTCACCTCAGACGGGAGCCTACTCTGGAAACACCATATATTTT
CASSPQTGAYSGNTIYF
>TRBD2|TRBV2|-|TRBJ2-5|16
TGTGCCAGCAGTGAATTGGGACTAGCGGGGGGGGAGACCCAGTACTTC
CASSELGLAGGETQYF
>-|TRBV7-8|-|TRBJ2-3|12
TGTGCCAGCAGCTCGAGTATGAACAGGCAGTATTTT
CASSSSMNRQYF
>-|TRBV2|-|TRBJ2-1|12
TGTGCCAGCAGTGGGGACAACCCGGCGGAGTTCTTC
CASSGDNPAEFF
>-|TRBV5-6|-|TRBJ1-2|12
TGTGCCAGCAGCTTGGCGGGACGGACTATGATTTTC
CASSLAGRTMIF
>-|TRBV5-4|-|TRBJ2-5|14
TGTGCCAGCAGCCCCGGGGGACTTCAAGAGACCCAGTACTTC
CASSPGGLQETQYF
>-|TRBV5-6|-|TRBJ2-3|15
TGTGCCAGCAGCTTGGACCTAACCTCAGCAGATACGCAGTATTTT
CASSLDLTSADTQYF
>-|TRBV29-1|-|TRBJ2-2|16
TGCAGCGTTGAAGTAGGAACCCCCGCGGGGCCCGGGGAGCTGTTTTTT
CSVEVGTPAGPGELFF
>-|TRBV9|-|TRBJ2-1|13
TGTGCCAGTACGCGGGAAGCCTACAATGAGCAGTTCTTC
CASTREAYNEQFF
>-|TRBV27|-|TRBJ2-3|13
TGTGCCAGCAGCAGGGGGGCGCGTCCCCCGCAGTATTTT
CASSRGARPPQYF
>-|TRBV19|-|TRBJ2-3|15
TGTGCCAGTAGTGTGAATCCGGGGAGCACAGATACGCAGTATTTT
CASSVNPGSTDTQYF
>-|TRBV7-3|-|TRBJ2-3|13
TGTGCCAGCAGCCCCGCAACCGGGACAAAAGTTACATTT
CASSPATGTKVTF
>-|TRBV5-6|-|TRBJ2-3|13
TGTGCCAGCAGCCAGGACTCGAGGGATACGCAGTATTTT
CASSQDSRDTQYF
>-|TRBV19|-|TRBJ1-2|11
TGTGCCAGTGACTCCAGCTATGGCTACACCTTC
CASDSSYGYTF
>TRBD1|TRBV7-9|-|TRBJ1-1|15
TGTGCCAGCATAATGCGGGACAGATGGAACACTGAAGCTTTCTTT
CASIMRDRWNTEAFF